The present T cell receptor (beta chain) was sequenced within a study of regulatory T cells in long-lasting Graves disease. Findings of the study overall: Newly diagnosed Graves' patients had higher TCR diversity than persistent ones. The researchers studied only peripheral blood, not thyroid tissue.

Noted time point: persistent/refractory GD, antithyroid drugs over 5 years with positive TRAb. From PBMCs, RNA was extracted and then used to make the TCR library. CDR1 is SGHRS, CDR2 YFSETQ, per germline. The length of the CDR3 is 16 residues. V was clipped by 3 bases and J by 2 bases, with 12 bases between them. This clonotype was picked up a small number of times. Its specificity is unknown. With iRepertoire HTBI primers and Arm-PCR of CDR3 regions, TCR beta libraries were built. TCRdb reanalysed the multiplex PCR reads using MiXCR and keeps one entry per CDR3 protein. The sample contains about 430,000 distinct CDR3 sequences, approximately 22% of which appear only once.

Sequencing used peripheral blood mononuclear cells (PBMCs), obtained when the disease was refractory, from a patient treated with antithyroid drugs. This sequence joins TRBV5-1 and TRBJ2-6; no firm D call. This sequence originates from a female donor with Graves disease. CDR3 nucleotide sequence: TGCGCCAGCAGCTCAACTACCTTTACTGGGGCCAACGTCCTGACTTTC. Its protein is CASSSTTFTGANVLTF.